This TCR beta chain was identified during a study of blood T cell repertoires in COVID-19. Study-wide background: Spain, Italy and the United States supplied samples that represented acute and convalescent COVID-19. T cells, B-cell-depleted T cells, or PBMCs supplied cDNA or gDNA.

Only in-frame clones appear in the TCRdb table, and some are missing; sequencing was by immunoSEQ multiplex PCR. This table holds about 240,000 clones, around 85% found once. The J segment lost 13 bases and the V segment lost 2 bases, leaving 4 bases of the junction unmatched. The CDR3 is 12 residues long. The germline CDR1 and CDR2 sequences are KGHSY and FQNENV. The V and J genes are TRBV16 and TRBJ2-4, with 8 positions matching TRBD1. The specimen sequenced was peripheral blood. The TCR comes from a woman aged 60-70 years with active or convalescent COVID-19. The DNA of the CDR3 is TGTGCCAGCAGCCAAGCCGGGACAGGACAGTACTTC. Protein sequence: CASSQAGTGQYF.